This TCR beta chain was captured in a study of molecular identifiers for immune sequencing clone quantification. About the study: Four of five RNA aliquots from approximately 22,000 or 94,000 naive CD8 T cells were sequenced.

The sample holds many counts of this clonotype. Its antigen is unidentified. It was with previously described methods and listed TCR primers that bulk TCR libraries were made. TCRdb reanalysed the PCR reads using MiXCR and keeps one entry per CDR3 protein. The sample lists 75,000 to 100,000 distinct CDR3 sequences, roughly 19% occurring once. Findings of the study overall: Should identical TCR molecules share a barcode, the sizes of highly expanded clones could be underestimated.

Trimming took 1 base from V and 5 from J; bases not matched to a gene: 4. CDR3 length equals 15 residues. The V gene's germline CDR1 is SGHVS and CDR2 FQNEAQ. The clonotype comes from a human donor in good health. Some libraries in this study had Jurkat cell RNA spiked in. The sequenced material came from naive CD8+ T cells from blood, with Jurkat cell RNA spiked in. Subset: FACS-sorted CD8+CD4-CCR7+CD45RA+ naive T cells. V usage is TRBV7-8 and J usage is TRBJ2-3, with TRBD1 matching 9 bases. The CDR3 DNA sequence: TGTGCCAGCAGCTTAGTCACAGGGGGCTTAGATACGCAGTATTTT. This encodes CASSLVTGGLDTQYF.